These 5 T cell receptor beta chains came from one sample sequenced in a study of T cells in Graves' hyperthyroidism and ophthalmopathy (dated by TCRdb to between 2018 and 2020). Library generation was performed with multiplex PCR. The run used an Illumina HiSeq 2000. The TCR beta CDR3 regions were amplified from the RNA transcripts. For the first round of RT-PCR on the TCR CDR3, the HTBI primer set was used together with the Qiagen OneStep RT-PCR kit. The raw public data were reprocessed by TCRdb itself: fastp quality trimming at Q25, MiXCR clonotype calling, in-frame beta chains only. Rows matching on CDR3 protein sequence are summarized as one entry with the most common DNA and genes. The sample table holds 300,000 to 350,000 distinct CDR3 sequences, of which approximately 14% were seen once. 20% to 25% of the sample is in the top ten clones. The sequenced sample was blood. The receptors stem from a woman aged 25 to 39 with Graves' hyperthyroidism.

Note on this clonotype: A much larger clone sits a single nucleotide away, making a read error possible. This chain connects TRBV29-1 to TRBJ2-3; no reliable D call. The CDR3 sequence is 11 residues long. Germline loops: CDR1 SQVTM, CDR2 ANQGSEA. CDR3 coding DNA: TGCAGTCCTCGTTACGGTGATGCGCAGTATTTT. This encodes CSPRYGDAQYF.

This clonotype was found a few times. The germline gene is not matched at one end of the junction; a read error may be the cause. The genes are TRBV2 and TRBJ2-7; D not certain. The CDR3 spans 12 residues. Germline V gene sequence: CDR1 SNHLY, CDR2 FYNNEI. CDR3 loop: CASSETARQQYF. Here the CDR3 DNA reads TGCGCCAGCAGTGAAACGGCTCGCCAGCAGTACTTC.

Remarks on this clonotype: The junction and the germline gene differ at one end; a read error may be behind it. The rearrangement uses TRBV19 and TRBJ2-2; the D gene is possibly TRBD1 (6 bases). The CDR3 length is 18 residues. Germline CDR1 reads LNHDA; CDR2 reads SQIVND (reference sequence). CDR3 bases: TGTGCCAGTAGTATACCCGCCGCCAGGGGCCTTTATCCCGGGGAGCTGGTTTTT. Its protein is CASSIPAARGLYPGELVF.

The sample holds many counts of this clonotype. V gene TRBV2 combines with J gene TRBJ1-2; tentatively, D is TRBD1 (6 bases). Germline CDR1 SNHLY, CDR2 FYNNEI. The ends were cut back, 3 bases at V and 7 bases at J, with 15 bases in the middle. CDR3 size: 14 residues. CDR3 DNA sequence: TGTGCCAGCAGTGACCGCGGCAGGGGTATTGGCTACACCTTC. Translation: CASSDRGRGIGYTF. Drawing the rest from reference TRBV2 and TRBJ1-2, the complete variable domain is EPEVTQTPSHQVTQMGQEVILRCVPISNHLYFYWYRQILGQKVEFLVSFYNNEISEKSEIFDDQFSVERPDGSNFTLKIRSTKLEDSAMYFCASSDRGRGIGYTFGSGTRLTVV.

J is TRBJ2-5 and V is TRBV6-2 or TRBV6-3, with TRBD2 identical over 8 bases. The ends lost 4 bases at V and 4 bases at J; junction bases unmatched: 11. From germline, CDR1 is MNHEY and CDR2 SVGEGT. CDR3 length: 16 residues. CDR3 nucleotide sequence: TGTGCCAGCAGTTTTTCCCGGACTAGCAGTTTAGAGACCCAGTACTTC. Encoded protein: CASSFSRTSSLETQYF.